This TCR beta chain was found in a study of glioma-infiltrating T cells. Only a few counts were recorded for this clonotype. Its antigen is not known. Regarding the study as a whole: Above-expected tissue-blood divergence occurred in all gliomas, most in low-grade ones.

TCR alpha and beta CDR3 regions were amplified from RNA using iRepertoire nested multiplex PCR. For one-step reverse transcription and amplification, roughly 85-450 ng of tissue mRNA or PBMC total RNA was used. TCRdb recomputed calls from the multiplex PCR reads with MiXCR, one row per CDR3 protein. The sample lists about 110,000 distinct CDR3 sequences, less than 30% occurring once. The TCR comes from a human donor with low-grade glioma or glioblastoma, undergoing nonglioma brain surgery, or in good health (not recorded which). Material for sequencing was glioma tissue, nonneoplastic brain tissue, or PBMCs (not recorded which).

CDR3 residues: CASSQAGGNEQFF. In DNA form, the CDR3 reads TGCGCCAGCAGCCAAGCGGGGGGCAATGAGCAGTTCTTC. The chain links TRBV4-1 to TRBJ2-1; the match to TRBD2 covers 7 bases. Germline V lookup: CDR1 MGHRA, CDR2 YSYEKL. V dropped 1 base and J dropped 6; count of bases not matched to a gene: 0. This CDR3 region has 13 residues.